A single sample is the source of the 25 T cell receptor beta chains below, sequenced in a study of blood T cell repertoires in COVID-19. Profiling relied on immunoSEQ multiplex PCR, and the TCRdb table lists in-frame clones only, not all of them. The data hold about 50,000 clones, with approximately 85% observed a single time. Material: peripheral blood. The receptors were sampled from a man between 60 and 75 years old with acute or convalescent COVID-19.

CDR3 residues: CASRGDSEPDTQYF. The CDR3 DNA reads as TGTGCCAGCAGAGGGGACAGTGAGCCCGATACGCAGTATTTT. The V and J genes are TRBV2 and TRBJ2-3, with 7 bases aligning to TRBD1. CDR1 and CDR2 from the germline V gene are SNHLY and FYNNEI. The CDR3 loop spans 14 amino acids. V lost 6 bases, J lost 6 bases, and 9 bases stayed unmatched.

The CDR3 loop reads CAVSPGGNTIYF. The CDR3 nucleotides read TGCGCAGTTAGCCCGGGTGGAAACACCATATATTTT. The chain is built from TRBV29-1 and TRBJ1-3; D remains ambiguous. Germline V CDR1 and CDR2: SQVTM, ANQGSEA. The CDR3 consists of 12 residues.

This clone was seen just once. The chain recombines TRBV7-9 with TRBJ1-1, with D possibly TRBD1 on 6 matching bases. Between the trimmed V and J ends, which lost 5 bases and 1 base, there was a span of 11 bases. Per germline, CDR1 SEHNR and CDR2 FQNEAQ (reference sequence). The CDR3 consists of 14 residues. As DNA, the CDR3 is TGTGCCAGCAGCCCAGGCAGGGGGAACACTGAAGCTTTCTTT. Amino acid sequence: CASSPGRGNTEAFF.

This clone was seen a few times. The CDR3 coding sequence is TGTGCCAGCAGCTTAGGGAACAGGGGGAACACTGAAGCTTTCTTT. Its protein product is CASSLGNRGNTEAFF. The J gene is TRBJ1-1, the V gene TRBV13; 7 positions match TRBD1. V shed 0 bases and J 1 base; nucleotides not matched to a gene: 2. The V gene's germline CDR1 is PRHDT and CDR2 FYEKMQ (reference sequence). The CDR3 consists of 15 residues.

This clone appeared a single time. V and J are TRBV5-5 and TRBJ2-5, with 11 bases lining up with TRBD2. Losses at the gene ends were 1 base for V and 2 bases for J; bases not matched to a gene: 10. The CDR3 length is 18 residues. In germline, CDR1 is SGHKS, CDR2 YYEKEE (reference sequence). CDR3 sequence (DNA): TGTGCCAGCAGCTTGTATCGGCTAGCGGGAGGAACACAAGAGACCCAGTACTTC. Its translation is CASSLYRLAGGTQETQYF.

V and J are TRBV24-1 and TRBJ1-4; a weak D match, TRBD1 (5 bases). The V gene's germline CDR1 is KGHDR and CDR2 SFDVKD. This CDR3 has 15 amino acids. Trimming cost V 4 bases and J 4 bases, with 12 bases left between them. The CDR3 protein is CATSDSGGDNEKLFF. The CDR3 DNA reads as TGTGCCACCAGTGACTCAGGAGGGGATAATGAAAAACTGTTTTTT.

V usage is TRBV28 and J usage is TRBJ2-7, with 8 bases fitting TRBD2. Looked up from germline, CDR1 is MDHEN and CDR2 is SYDVKM. CDR3 length: 15 amino acids. Trimming cost V 5 bases and J 5 bases; bases outside gene matches: 11. The CDR3 DNA sequence: TGTGCCAGCAGTCCCATCAGCGGGAGAGTACACGAGCAGTACTTC. The encoded protein is CASSPISGRVHEQYF.

V gene TRBV11-2 combines with J gene TRBJ2-7, with 11 bases aligning to TRBD1. Trimming took 4 bases from V and 3 from J; bases not matched to a gene: 8. This CDR3 has 16 residues. Per the germline V gene, CDR1 is SGHAT and CDR2 is FQNNGV. CDR3 nucleotide sequence: TGTGCCAGCAGCTCCCTCCGGGACAGGGGGTTCTACGAGCAGTACTTC. It encodes CASSSLRDRGFYEQYF.

The chain employs TRBV24-1 and TRBJ2-3; weak D call: TRBD2 (6 bases). Germline lookup yields CDR1 KGHDR and CDR2 SFDVKD. The germline V and J ends were trimmed by 3 bases and 8 bases, with 8 bases remaining between them. The CDR3 contains 12 residues. The CDR3 here is CATSDQGGTQYF. The CDR3 DNA is TGTGCCACCAGTGATCAGGGAGGTACGCAGTATTTT.

CDR3 nucleotide sequence: TGCAGTGCTAGTGTTCCCAGGGGAACTAATGAAAAACTGTTTTTT. Protein sequence: CSASVPRGTNEKLFF. The rearrangement joins TRBV20-1 to TRBJ1-4; TRBD1 might be the D (6 bases). Germline V lookup: CDR1 DFQATT, CDR2 SNEGSKA (reference sequence). The CDR3 extends over 15 amino acids. The V end was cut by 3 bases, the J end by 1 base, with 12 bases between.

V is TRBV14 and J is TRBJ1-2, with 7 bases lining up with TRBD1. The CDR3 has 15 amino acids. Trimming took 1 base from V and 5 from J; bases not matched to a gene: 7. The germline V gene encodes CDR1 SGHDN and CDR2 FVKESK. The CDR3 region has the DNA TGTGCCAGCAGCCAAGCCACAGGGGCGTTTTATGGCTACACCTTC. Encoded protein: CASSQATGAFYGYTF.

This CDR3 is CASSPLSGRSLEETQYF. For the CDR3, the DNA is TGTGCCAGCAGCCCGCTTTCAGGAAGATCACTGGAAGAGACCCAGTACTTC. The genes are TRBV7-8 and TRBJ2-5; D gene ambiguous. Germline lookup yields CDR1 SGHVS and CDR2 FQNEAQ. The CDR3 runs to 17 residues. The V and J ends lost 5 bases and 3 bases respectively, with 22 bases between them. Looking up the rest from reference TRBV7-8 and TRBJ2-5 gives the full variable domain: GAGVSQSPRYKVAKRGQDVALRCDPISGHVSLFWYQQALGQGPEFLTYFQNEAQLDKSGLPSDRFFAERPEGSVSTLKIQRTQQEDSAVYLCASSPLSGRSLEETQYFGPGTRLLVL.

The chain uses TRBV10-3 and TRBJ1-3; weak D call: TRBD1 (5 bases). The CDR3 covers 17 residues. V lost 7 bases and J 0 bases, leaving 19 bases between the germline ends. Germline V gene lookup returns CDR1 ENHRY and CDR2 SYGVKD. The CDR3 bases are TGTGCCATCACTCCTGACAGCATCTTAAGCTCTGGAAACACCATATATTTT. This translates into CAITPDSILSSGNTIYF.

The chain's CDR3 is CASRDRGLDTEAFF. Written as DNA, the CDR3 is TGTGCCAGCAGGGACAGGGGCCTGGACACTGAAGCTTTCTTT. The chain couples TRBV2 to TRBJ1-1; 9 positions agree with TRBD1. Per germline, CDR1 SNHLY and CDR2 FYNNEI. V lost 6 bases to trimming and J lost 3 bases; unmatched junction nucleotides: 5. This CDR3 is built from 14 residues.

The chain employs TRBV27 and TRBJ2-5, with D maybe TRBD2 (5 bases). The V end lost 8 bases, the J end lost 1 base, and 14 bases lay between the germline ends. Germline V CDR1 and CDR2: MNHEY, SMNVEV (reference sequence). The CDR3 has 14 residues. The CDR3 region is CASRRSQIQETQYF. DNA for the CDR3: TGTGCCAGCCGGAGGTCCCAAATCCAAGAGACCCAGTACTTC.

This clone showed up just a few times. DNA of the CDR3: TGTGCCAGCAGCATCTCTAGCGGGAGGGCCTACGAGCAGTACTTC. It translates to CASSISSGRAYEQYF. The chain couples TRBV3-1 (or the pseudogene TRBV3-2) to TRBJ2-7; TRBD2 matches 12 bases. This CDR3 is built from 15 residues. Germline loops: CDR1 LGHDT, CDR2 YNNKEL (reference sequence). V was pared by 5 bases and J by 2 bases, with 4 bases of the junction left unmatched.

The rearrangement links TRBV7-9 to TRBJ2-1; TRBD2 matches at 10 bases. This CDR3 is 17 amino acids long. Unmatched junction bases numbered 7, after V lost 1 base and J lost 4 bases. CDR1 is SEHNR, CDR2 FQNEAQ, per germline (reference sequence). CDR3 residues: CASSLDQREGSYNEQFF. CDR3 in DNA: TGTGCCAGCAGCTTAGACCAGCGGGAGGGGTCTTACAATGAGCAGTTCTTC.

V is TRBV2 and J is TRBJ2-3; D gene unclear. The V gene lost 5 bases and the J gene lost 3 bases, with 18 bases spanning the gap. This CDR3 region has 16 residues. Per the germline V gene, CDR1 is SNHLY and CDR2 is FYNNEI. CDR3 DNA: TGTGCCAGCAGTCCCTCCGCGCTATACCTGACAGATACGCAGTATTTT. It translates to CASSPSALYLTDTQYF.

This chain links TRBV29-1 with TRBJ2-7; D is unresolved. Trimming took off 5 bases at V and 2 bases at J, with 16 bases between the two ends. Per the germline V gene, CDR1 is SQVTM and CDR2 is ANQGSEA. The CDR3 totals 14 residues. For the CDR3, the DNA is TGCAGCGTTACCCCGGGTGCGGAACCCTACGAGCAGTACTTC. This sequence encodes CSVTPGAEPYEQYF.

This sequence joins TRBV10-3 and TRBJ2-1; 8 bases fit TRBD2. Germline CDR1 is ENHRY and CDR2 is SYGVKD. The CDR3 loop spans 13 amino acids. V lost 11 bases to trimming and J lost 7 bases; unmatched junction nucleotides: 10. CDR3 protein: CAAHSGIGNEQFF. As DNA, the CDR3 is TGTGCCGCTCATAGCGGGATTGGAAATGAGCAGTTCTTC.

The chain is built from TRBV7-2 and TRBJ1-3; TRBD1 matches 9 bases. CDR1 SGHTA and CDR2 FQGNSA come from the germline V gene. This CDR3 spans 18 amino acids. The J segment lost 0 bases and the V segment lost 1 base, leaving 7 bases of the junction unmatched. In DNA, the CDR3 is TGTGCCAGCAGCTTAGGTCGGGACAGGGTGCTCTCTGGAAACACCATATATTTT. It encodes CASSLGRDRVLSGNTIYF. Full variable domain (remainder filled in from reference TRBV7-2 and TRBJ1-3): GAGVSQSPSNKVTEKGKDVELRCDPISGHTALYWYRQSLGQGLEFLIYFQGNSAPDKSGLPSDRFSAERTGGSVSTLTIQRTQQEDSAVYLCASSLGRDRVLSGNTIYFGEGSWLTVV.

The V call is TRBV28, the J call TRBJ2-7, with D possibly being TRBD1 (6 bases). The CDR3 covers 14 residues. V dropped 4 bases and J dropped 5 bases, with 15 bases sitting between them. The germline V gene has CDR1 MDHEN and CDR2 SYDVKM. Here the CDR3 DNA reads TGTGCCAGCAGTTCCACAGGGTTGTCGGACGAGCAGTACTTC. It specifies CASSSTGLSDEQYF.

This chain joins TRBV13 and TRBJ2-6; D is unresolved. This CDR3 contains 13 residues. V lost 6 bases and J 2 bases, leaving 5 bases between the germline ends. The germline gives CDR1 PRHDT, CDR2 FYEKMQ (reference sequence). The CDR3 sequence is CASRFTGANVLTF. For the CDR3, the DNA is TGTGCCAGCAGGTTCACTGGGGCCAACGTCCTGACTTTC.

This clone was counted between two and nine times. V gene TRBV7-9 combines with J gene TRBJ2-1; 12 bases map to TRBD2. The CDR3 has 18 amino acids. V trimming: 2 bases; J trimming: 5 bases; junction bases outside the gene matches: 10. Per germline, CDR1 SEHNR and CDR2 FQNEAQ (reference sequence). CDR3 amino acids: CASSLPPRLAGVNNEQFF. Written as DNA, the CDR3 is TGTGCCAGCAGCTTACCTCCTCGACTAGCGGGAGTGAACAATGAGCAGTTCTTC.

This rearrangement joins TRBV11-2 to TRBJ2-5; 8 nucleotides line up with TRBD1. J gave up 4 bases and V 2 bases, and 9 bases lay outside the gene matches. This CDR3 is built from 16 residues. Germline loops: CDR1 SGHAT, CDR2 FQNNGV. The CDR3 DNA reads as TGTGCCAGCAGCTTATTTGGTGTGGGGACAGGAGAGACCCAGTACTTC. Translation gives CASSLFGVGTGETQYF.